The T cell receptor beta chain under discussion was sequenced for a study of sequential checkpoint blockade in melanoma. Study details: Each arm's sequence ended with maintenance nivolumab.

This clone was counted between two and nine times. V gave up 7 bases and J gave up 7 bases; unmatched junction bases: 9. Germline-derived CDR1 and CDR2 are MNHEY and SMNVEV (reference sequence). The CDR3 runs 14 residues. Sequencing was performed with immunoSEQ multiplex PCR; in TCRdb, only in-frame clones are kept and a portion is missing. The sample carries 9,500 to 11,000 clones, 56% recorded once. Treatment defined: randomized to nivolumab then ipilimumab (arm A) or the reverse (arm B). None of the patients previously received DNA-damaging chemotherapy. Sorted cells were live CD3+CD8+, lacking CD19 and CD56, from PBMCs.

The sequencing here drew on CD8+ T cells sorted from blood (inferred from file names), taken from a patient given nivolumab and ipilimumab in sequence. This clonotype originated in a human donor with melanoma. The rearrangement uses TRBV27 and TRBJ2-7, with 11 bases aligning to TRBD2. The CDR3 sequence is CASMRASGRTEQYF. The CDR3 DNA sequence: TGTGCCAGCATGAGGGCTAGCGGGAGGACTGAGCAGTACTTC.